The rows below give T cell receptor beta chains drawn from one sample of a study of CD8+ T cells in alopecia areata. Profiled with immunoSEQ multiplex PCR; TCRdb holds only in-frame clones, not every one. The sample lists 80,000 to 100,000 clones, around 45% occurring once. The sample consisted of CD4+ T cells sorted from blood. The receptors shown here come from a human donor with alopecia areata. The CDR3 runs from the conserved cysteine through the conserved F or W. The order of the fields is clone size, D gene, J gene, V gene, CDR3 protein, CDR3 DNA. A D gene is named only where the DNA matches it firmly. Rows may omit the clone size; those that give it use once, few, many or a size class.

few | TRBD1 | TRBJ2-7 | TRBV28 | CASSLPTLKDRAYEQYF | TGTGCCAGCAGTTTGCCGACCTTAAAAGACAGGGCCTACGAGCAGTACTTC
- | - | TRBJ1-1 | TRBV28 | CASSPSRGNTEAFF | TGTGCCAGCAGTCCGTCTAGGGGGAACACTGAAGCTTTCTTT
- | - | TRBJ2-2 | TRBV28 | CASSLQGRVGELFF | TGTGCCAGCAGTTTACAGGGACGGGTCGGGGAGCTGTTTTTT
few | - | TRBJ1-2 | TRBV21-1 | CASSKAHWTYGYTF | TGTGCCAGCAGCAAAGCCCATTGGACCTATGGCTACACCTTC
few | TRBD1 | TRBJ2-1 | TRBV15 | CATSGRDRVNEQFF | TGTGCCACCAGCGGCCGGGACAGGGTGAATGAGCAGTTCTTC
- | TRBD1 | TRBJ1-5 | TRBV28 | CASSRGTGPSSPQHF | TGTGCCAGCAGTAGGGGGACAGGTCCATCATCGCCCCAGCATTTT
- | TRBD1 | TRBJ2-5 | TRBV5-1 | CASSYSGQKETQYF | TGCGCCAGCAGCTACTCGGGACAGAAAGAGACCCAGTACTTC
- | - | TRBJ2-1 | TRBV29-1 | CSVGSFHGNEQFF | TGCAGCGTTGGTTCCTTTCACGGGAATGAGCAGTTCTTC
few | - | TRBJ2-7 | TRBV27 | CASSTRPTYEQYF | TGTGCCAGCAGTACCCGGCCGACCTACGAGCAGTACTTC
- | - | TRBJ1-2 | TRBV7-8 | CASSLARVRISYGYTF | TGTGCCAGCAGCTTAGCGCGGGTGCGGATTAGCTATGGCTACACCTTC
- | - | TRBJ2-5 | TRBV7-2 | CASRPRTNQETQYF | TGTGCCAGTAGACCGAGGACCAATCAAGAGACCCAGTACTTC
few | TRBD2 | TRBJ2-2 | TRBV29-1 | CSAKGTSGGITGELFF | TGCAGCGCCAAAGGGACTAGCGGGGGGATCACCGGGGAGCTGTTTTTT
few | TRBD2 | TRBJ2-3 | TRBV12-5 | CASGSGLADDKGAQYF | TGTGCTAGTGGTTCGGGACTAGCGGACGATAAGGGAGCGCAGTATTTT
few | - | TRBJ1-2 | TRBV14 | CASSQAAVGYGYTF | TGTGCCAGCAGCCAAGCCGCGGTTGGCTATGGCTACACCTTC
few | - | TRBJ2-1 | TRBV27 | CASSLIPGGRVNEQFF | TGTGCCAGCAGTTTAATTCCGGGGGGCCGGGTCAATGAGCAGTTCTTC
few | TRBD1 | TRBJ1-1 | TRBV28 | CASTPTGGPEAFF | TGTGCCAGCACCCCGACAGGGGGACCTGAAGCTTTCTTT
once | - | TRBJ2-7 | TRBV10-2 | CASSEMGGEQYF | TGCGCCAGCAGTGAGATGGGGGGCGAGCAGTACTTC
- | - | TRBJ2-3 | TRBV9 | CASSVQGIGIPDTQYF | TGTGCCAGCAGCGTGCAGGGTATTGGAATCCCAGATACGCAGTATTTT
few | - | TRBJ2-1 | TRBV20-1 | CSARYNEQFF | TGCAGTGCTAGATACAATGAGCAGTTCTTC
- | TRBD2 | TRBJ2-1 | TRBV27 | CASSTLAGSNEQFF | TGTGCCAGCAGTACCTTAGCGGGGTCCAATGAGCAGTTCTTC
- | TRBD2 | TRBJ2-3 | TRBV7-8 | CASSPRVAGDTDTQYF | TGTGCCAGCAGCCCCCGGGTAGCGGGAGATACAGATACGCAGTATTTT
- | - | TRBJ2-3 | TRBV29-1 | CSAIRFTDTQYF | TGCAGCGCCATTCGGTTCACAGATACGCAGTATTTT
- | - | TRBJ2-3 | TRBV15 | CATSTRRGSTDTQYF | TGTGCCACCAGCACGAGGCGGGGAAGCACAGATACGCAGTATTTT
once | - | TRBJ2-3 | TRBV7-2 | CASSELATSTDTQYF | TGTGCCAGCAGCGAATTAGCGACTAGCACAGATACGCAGTATTTT
- | TRBD2 | TRBJ2-3 | TRBV5-1 | CASSLRVTSGRNTDTQYF | TGCGCCAGCAGCTTGCGGGTGACTAGCGGGAGGAATACAGATACGCAGTATTTT
- | - | TRBJ1-1 | TRBV5-1 | CASGVGENTEAFF | TGCGCCAGCGGGGTAGGGGAGAACACTGAAGCTTTCTTT
- | TRBD1 | TRBJ1-1 | TRBV29-1 | CSAGQAVNTEAFF | TGCAGCGCCGGACAGGCCGTGAACACTGAAGCTTTCTTT
- | - | TRBJ1-6 | TRBV27 | CASSLRQLRPLHF | TGTGCCAGCAGTTTACGACAGTTGAGGCCCCTCCACTTT
- | - | TRBJ1-3 | TRBV5-6 | CASSFTGPGNTIYF | TGTGCCAGCAGCTTCACAGGGCCTGGAAACACCATATATTTT
- | - | TRBJ2-3 | TRBV29-1 | CSVVGRLTDTQYF | TGCAGCGTTGTGGGGCGGCTCACAGATACGCAGTATTTT
once | - | TRBJ1-2 | TRBV6-6 | CASSPRDGGGYTF | TGTGCCAGCAGCCCGAGGGACGGGGGAGGCTACACCTTC
- | - | TRBJ1-5 | TRBV28 | CASSQSDQPQHF | TGTGCCAGCAGCCAGAGCGATCAGCCCCAGCATTTT
few | - | TRBJ1-5 | TRBV5-1 | CASSERGNQPQHF | TGCGCCAGCAGCGAGCGCGGGAATCAGCCCCAGCATTTT
once | - | TRBJ2-7 | TRBV6-1 | CASSEPFRKGPYEQYF | TGTGCCAGCAGTGAACCGTTCCGGAAGGGTCCCTACGAGCAGTACTTC
- | - | TRBJ1-3 | TRBV29-1 | CSVEPRNGNTIYF | TGCAGCGTTGAACCCCGGAATGGAAACACCATATATTTT
few | TRBD2 | TRBJ2-5 | TRBV28 | CASSFGLAGVQTQYF | TGTGCCAGCAGTTTCGGACTAGCGGGAGTACAGACCCAGTACTTC
few | - | TRBJ1-2 | TRBV5-1 | CASSLAISGRYGYTF | TGCGCCAGCAGCTTGGCCATCTCAGGGAGGTATGGCTACACCTTC
- | TRBD2 | TRBJ2-7 | TRBV4-2 | CASSQIRGDSYEQYF | TGTGCCAGCAGCCAAATACGGGGGGACTCCTACGAGCAGTACTTC
- | - | TRBJ1-5 | TRBV29-1 | CSVGGGGNQPQHF | TGCAGCGTTGGCGGAGGGGGCAATCAGCCCCAGCATTTT
few | - | TRBJ2-3 | TRBV10-3 | CAISPRSLDTQYF | TGTGCCATCAGCCCCCGGAGTCTAGATACGCAGTATTTT
- | TRBD1 | TRBJ2-7 | TRBV30 | CAWGTGTFYEQYF | TGTGCCTGGGGGACAGGGACTTTCTACGAGCAGTACTTC
- | TRBD1 | TRBJ2-7 | TRBV27 | CASSFGTGVYEQYF | TGTGCCAGCAGTTTTGGGACAGGGGTTTACGAGCAGTACTTC
- | TRBD2 | TRBJ2-3 | TRBV10-3 | CATTAGGGAADTQYF | TGTGCCACCACGGCCGGCGGGGGGGCGGCAGATACGCAGTATTTT
- | - | TRBJ1-2 | TRBV5-1 | CASSLVQGLNYGYTF | TGCGCCAGCAGCTTGGTTCAGGGGCTTAACTATGGCTACACCTTC
few | TRBD2 | TRBJ2-1 | TRBV5-4 | CASSPVTSGSNEQFF | TGTGCCAGCAGCCCGGTGACTAGCGGGAGCAATGAGCAGTTCTTC